These 6 T cell receptor beta chains originate from one sample sequenced in a study of molecular identifiers for immune sequencing clone quantification. MiXCR was run by TCRdb on the PCR reads, yielding one entry per CDR3 protein. The sample has about 510,000 distinct CDR3 sequences, around 25% seen once. The sequenced sample was naive CD8+ T cells from blood, with Jurkat cell RNA spiked in. Noted subset: FACS-sorted CD8+CD4-CCR7+CD45RA+ naive T cells. The receptor source for this set is a human donor in good health. Some libraries in this study had Jurkat cell RNA spiked in.

This clonotype appeared a few times. This chain joins TRBV27 and TRBJ2-7; D gene uncertain. The germline gives CDR1 MNHEY, CDR2 SMNVEV (reference sequence). Trimming stripped 2 bases from V and 2 bases from J, with 13 bases between. This CDR3 region has 15 residues. The CDR3 spells CASSLNPASAYEQYF. The CDR3 nucleotides read TGTGCCAGCAGTTTAAACCCGGCGTCAGCCTACGAGCAGTACTTC.

This clonotype has just a few counts. The V and J genes are TRBV4-1 and TRBJ2-6; TRBD1 aligns across 11 bases. V was clipped by 2 bases and J by 2 bases; unmatched bases: 5. Looked up from germline, CDR1 is MGHRA and CDR2 is YSYEKL. The CDR3 extends over 18 amino acids. As DNA, the CDR3 is TGCGCCAGCAGCCAATACGGACAGGGGGCCCCTGGGGCCAACGTCCTGACTTTC. Protein product: CASSQYGQGAPGANVLTF.

Details on this clonotype: Since a much larger clone is just one base distant, this may be a read error. V gene TRBV6-5 combines with J gene TRBJ2-7; maybe TRBD2 (6 bases). CDR3 size: 13 residues. The germline V gene has CDR1 MNHEY and CDR2 SVGAGI. The CDR3 DNA reads TGTGTCAGCAGTCTCGGGGGTTGGTACGAGCAGTACTTC. It codes for CVSSLGGWYEQYF.

This sequence joins TRBV27 and TRBJ2-1, with 11 bases lining up with TRBD2. CDR3 length: 19 residues. V dropped 2 bases and J dropped 0; count of bases not matched to a gene: 9. Germline V gene lookup returns CDR1 MNHEY and CDR2 SMNVEV (reference sequence). The CDR3 is CASSLGTSGGPSSYNEQFF. CDR3 bases: TGTGCCAGCAGTTTAGGAACTAGCGGGGGTCCCAGCTCCTACAATGAGCAGTTCTTC.

This clonotype was detected a few times. The V and J genes are TRBV19 and TRBJ1-2; a possible D gene is TRBD1 (6 bases). Looked up from germline, CDR1 is LNHDA and CDR2 is SQIVND (reference sequence). The CDR3 totals 14 residues. V lost 5 bases, J lost 3 bases, and 13 bases lay in between. The CDR3 loop is CASSWGGQYYGYTF. CDR3 DNA sequence: TGTGCCAGTAGTTGGGGAGGACAGTACTATGGCTACACCTTC.

This clonotype was counted a few times. The rearrangement links TRBV20-1 to TRBJ2-7, with D tentatively TRBD2 (6 bases). With 0 bases removed from V and 6 bases from J, the gap between germline ends came to 24 bases. The CDR3 extends over 17 amino acids. Germline values: CDR1 DFQATT, CDR2 SNEGSKA (reference sequence). DNA for the CDR3: TGCAGTGCTAGAGATAGAACTAGCCGAGAATTAATGAGCGAGCAGTACTTC. Protein: CSARDRTSRELMSEQYF.